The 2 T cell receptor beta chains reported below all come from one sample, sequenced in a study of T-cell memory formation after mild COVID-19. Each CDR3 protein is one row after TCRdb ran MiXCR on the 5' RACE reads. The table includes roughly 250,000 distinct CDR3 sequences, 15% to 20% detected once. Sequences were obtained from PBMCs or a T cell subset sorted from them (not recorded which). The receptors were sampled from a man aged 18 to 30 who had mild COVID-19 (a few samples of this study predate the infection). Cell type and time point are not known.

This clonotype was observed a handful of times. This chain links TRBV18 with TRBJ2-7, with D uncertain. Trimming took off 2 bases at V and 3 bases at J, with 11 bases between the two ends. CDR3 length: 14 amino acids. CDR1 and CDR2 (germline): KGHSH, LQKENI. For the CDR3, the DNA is TGTGCCAGCTCACCAGGTGTAGGGTACTACGAGCAGTACGTC. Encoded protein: CASSPGVGYYEQYV.

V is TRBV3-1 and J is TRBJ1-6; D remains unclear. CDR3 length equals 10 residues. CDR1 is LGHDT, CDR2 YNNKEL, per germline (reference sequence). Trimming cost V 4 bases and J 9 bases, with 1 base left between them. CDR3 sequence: CASSRSPLHF. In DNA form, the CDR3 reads TGTGCCAGCAGCCGTTCACCCCTCCACTTT.